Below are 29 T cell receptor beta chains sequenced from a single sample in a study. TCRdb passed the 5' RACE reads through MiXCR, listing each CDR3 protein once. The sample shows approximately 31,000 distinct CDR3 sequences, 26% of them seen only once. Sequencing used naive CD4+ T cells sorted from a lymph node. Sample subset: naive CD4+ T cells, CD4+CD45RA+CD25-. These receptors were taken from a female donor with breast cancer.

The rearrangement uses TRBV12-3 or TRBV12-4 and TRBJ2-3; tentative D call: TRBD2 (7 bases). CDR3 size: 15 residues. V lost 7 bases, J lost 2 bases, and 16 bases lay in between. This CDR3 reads CASIGGQGHTDTQYF. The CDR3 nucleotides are TGTGCCAGCATCGGGGGGCAGGGTCACACAGATACGCAGTATTTT.

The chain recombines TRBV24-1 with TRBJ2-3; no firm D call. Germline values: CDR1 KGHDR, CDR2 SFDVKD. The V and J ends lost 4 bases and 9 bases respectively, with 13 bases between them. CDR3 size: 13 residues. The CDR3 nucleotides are TGTGCCACCAGTGACTTTTCGGGTATGACGCAGTATTTT. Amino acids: CATSDFSGMTQYF.

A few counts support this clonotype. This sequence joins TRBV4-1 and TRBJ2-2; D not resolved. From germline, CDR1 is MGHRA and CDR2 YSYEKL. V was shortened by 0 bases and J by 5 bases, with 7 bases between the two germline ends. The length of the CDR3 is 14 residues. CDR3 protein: CASSQDPWTGELFF. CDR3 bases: TGCGCCAGCAGCCAAGACCCTTGGACCGGGGAGCTGTTTTTT.

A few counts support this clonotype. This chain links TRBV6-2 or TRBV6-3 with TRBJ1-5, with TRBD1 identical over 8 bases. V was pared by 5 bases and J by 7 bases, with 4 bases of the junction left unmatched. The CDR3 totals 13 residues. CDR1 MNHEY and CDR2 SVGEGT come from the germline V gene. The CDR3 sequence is CASSGTGSQPQHF. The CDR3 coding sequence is TGTGCCAGCAGTGGGACAGGTAGCCAGCCCCAGCATTTT.

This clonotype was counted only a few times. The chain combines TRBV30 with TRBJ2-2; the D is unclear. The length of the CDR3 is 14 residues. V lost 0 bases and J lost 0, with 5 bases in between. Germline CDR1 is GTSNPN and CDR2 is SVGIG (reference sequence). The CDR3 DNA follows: TGTGCCTGGAGTGTAAGGCCGAACACCGGGGAGCTGTTTTTT. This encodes CAWSVRPNTGELFF.

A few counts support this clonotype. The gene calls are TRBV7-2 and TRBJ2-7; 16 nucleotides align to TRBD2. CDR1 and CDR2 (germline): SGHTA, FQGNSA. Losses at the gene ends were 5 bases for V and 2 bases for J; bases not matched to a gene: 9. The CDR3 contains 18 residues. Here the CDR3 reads CASSPGTSGRASTYEQYF. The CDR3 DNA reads TGTGCCAGCAGCCCCGGGACTAGCGGGAGGGCCTCCACCTACGAGCAGTACTTC.

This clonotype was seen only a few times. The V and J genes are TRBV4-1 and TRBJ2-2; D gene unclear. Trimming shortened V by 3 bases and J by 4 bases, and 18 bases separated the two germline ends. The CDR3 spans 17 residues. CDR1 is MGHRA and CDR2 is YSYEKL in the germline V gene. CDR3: CASSQGAPYFFTGELFF. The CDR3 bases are TGCGCCAGCAGCCAGGGCGCACCCTACTTCTTCACCGGGGAGCTGTTTTTT.

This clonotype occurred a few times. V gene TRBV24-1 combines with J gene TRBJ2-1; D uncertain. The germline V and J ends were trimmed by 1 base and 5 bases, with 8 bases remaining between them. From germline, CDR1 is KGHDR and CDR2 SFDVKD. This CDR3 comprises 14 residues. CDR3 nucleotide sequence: TGTGCCACCAGTGATTTAGCTAGAAACAATGAGCAGTTCTTC. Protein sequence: CATSDLARNNEQFF.

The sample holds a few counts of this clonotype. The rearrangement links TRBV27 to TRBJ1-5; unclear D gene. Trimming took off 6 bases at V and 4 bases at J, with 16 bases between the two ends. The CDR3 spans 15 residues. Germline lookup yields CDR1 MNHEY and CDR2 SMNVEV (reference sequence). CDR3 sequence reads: CASSFKFLSNQPQHF. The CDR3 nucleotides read TGTGCCAGCAGCTTCAAGTTTCTATCGAATCAGCCCCAGCATTTT.

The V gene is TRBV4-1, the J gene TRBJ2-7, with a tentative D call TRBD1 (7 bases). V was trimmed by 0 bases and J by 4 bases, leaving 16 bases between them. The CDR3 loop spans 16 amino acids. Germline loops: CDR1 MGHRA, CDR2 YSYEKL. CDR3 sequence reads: CASSQDRGGGGYEQYF. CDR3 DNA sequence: TGCGCCAGCAGCCAAGATCGAGGAGGGGGCGGTTACGAGCAGTACTTC.

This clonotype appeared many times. CDR3 nucleotide sequence: TGCGCCAGCAGCTTGGTGGCAGGGGCTACCTCTGGAAACACCATATATTTT. Protein sequence: CASSLVAGATSGNTIYF. This sequence joins TRBV5-1 and TRBJ1-3; D is possibly TRBD1 (6 bases). The length of the CDR3 is 17 residues. V was shortened by 0 bases and J by 0 bases, with 13 bases between the two germline ends. Germline assignment: CDR1 SGHRS and CDR2 YFSETQ.

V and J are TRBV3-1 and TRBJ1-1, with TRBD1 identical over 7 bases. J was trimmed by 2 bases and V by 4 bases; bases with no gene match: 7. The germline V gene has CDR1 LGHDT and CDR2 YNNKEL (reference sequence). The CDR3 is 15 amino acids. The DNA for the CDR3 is TGTGCCAGCAGCCGGCTTGGGACAGTAAACACTGAAGCTTTCTTT. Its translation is CASSRLGTVNTEAFF.

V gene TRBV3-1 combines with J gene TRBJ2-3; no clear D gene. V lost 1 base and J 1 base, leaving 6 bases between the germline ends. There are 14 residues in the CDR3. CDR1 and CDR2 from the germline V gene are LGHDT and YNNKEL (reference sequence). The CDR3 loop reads CASSQVFGTDTQYF. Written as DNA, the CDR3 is TGTGCCAGCAGCCAAGTTTTCGGCACAGATACGCAGTATTTT.

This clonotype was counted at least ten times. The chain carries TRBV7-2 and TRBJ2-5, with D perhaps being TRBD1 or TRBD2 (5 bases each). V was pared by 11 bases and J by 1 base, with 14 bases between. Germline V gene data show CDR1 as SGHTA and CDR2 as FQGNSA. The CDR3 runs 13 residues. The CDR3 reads CAPGLAFQETQYF. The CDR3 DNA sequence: TGTGCCCCGGGGCTAGCTTTCCAAGAGACCCAGTACTTC.

Here the CDR3 DNA reads TGTGCCAGCAGCTCCTTGATACAGGGGCAAGGCTCACCCCTCCACTTT. It encodes CASSSLIQGQGSPLHF. The rearrangement links TRBV6-5 to TRBJ1-6; 7 bases map to TRBD1. The CDR3 contains 16 residues. Germline-derived CDR1 and CDR2 are MNHEY and SVGAGI. V lost 6 bases, J lost 10 bases, and 15 bases stayed unmatched.

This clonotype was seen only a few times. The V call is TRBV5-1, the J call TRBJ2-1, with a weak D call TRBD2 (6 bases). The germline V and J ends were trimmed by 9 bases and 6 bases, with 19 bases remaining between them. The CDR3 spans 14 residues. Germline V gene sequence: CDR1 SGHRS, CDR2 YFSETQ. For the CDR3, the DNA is TGCGCCACCGCCGAGGGACTCGCACCCAATGAGCAGTTCTTC. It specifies CATAEGLAPNEQFF.

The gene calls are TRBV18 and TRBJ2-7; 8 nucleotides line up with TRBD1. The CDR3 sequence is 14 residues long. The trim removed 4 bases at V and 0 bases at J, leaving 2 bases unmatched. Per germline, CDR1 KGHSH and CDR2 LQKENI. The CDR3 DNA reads TGTGCCAGCTCACGGGACAGGACCTCCTACGAGCAGTACTTC. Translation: CASSRDRTSYEQYF.

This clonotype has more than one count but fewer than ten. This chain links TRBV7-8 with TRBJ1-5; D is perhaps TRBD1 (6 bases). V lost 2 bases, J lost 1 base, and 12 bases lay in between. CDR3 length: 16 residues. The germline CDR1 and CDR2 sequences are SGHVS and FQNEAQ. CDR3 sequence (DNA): TGTGCCAGCAGCTTACGGACAGTTGGGAGCAATCAGCCCCAGCATTTT. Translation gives CASSLRTVGSNQPQHF.

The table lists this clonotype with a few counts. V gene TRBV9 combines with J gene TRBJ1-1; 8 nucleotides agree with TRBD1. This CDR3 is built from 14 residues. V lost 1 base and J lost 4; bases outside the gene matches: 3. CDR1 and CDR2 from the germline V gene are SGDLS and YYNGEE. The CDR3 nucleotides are TGTGCCAGCAGCGTACAGGGGGCGAGCACTGAAGCTTTCTTT. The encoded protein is CASSVQGASTEAFF.

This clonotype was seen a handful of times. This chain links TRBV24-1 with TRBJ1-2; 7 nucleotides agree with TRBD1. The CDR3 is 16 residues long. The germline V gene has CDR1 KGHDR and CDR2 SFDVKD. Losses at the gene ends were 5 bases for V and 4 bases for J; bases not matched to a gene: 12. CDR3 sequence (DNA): TGTGCCACCAGTGCTCGAGGGACAGCGGACCCCTATGGCTACACCTTC. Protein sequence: CATSARGTADPYGYTF.

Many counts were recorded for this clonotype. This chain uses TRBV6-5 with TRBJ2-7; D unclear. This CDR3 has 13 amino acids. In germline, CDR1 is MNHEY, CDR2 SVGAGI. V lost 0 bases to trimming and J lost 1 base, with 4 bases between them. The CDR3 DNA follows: TGTGCCAGCAGTTACTCTGGGTCCTACGAGCAGTACTTC. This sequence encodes CASSYSGSYEQYF.

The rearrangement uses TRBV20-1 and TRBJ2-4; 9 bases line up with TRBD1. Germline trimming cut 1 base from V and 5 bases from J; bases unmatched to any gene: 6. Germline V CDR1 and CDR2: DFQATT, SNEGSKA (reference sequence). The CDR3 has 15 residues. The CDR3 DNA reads TGCAGTGCTAGAGGGCTGGGACAGGGAGAAAACATTCAGTACTTC. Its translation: CSARGLGQGENIQYF.

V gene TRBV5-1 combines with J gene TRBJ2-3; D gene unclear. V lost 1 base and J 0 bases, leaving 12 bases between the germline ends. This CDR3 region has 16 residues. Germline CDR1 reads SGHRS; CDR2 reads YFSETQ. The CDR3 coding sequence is TGCGCCAGCAGCTTGTCTGGACCGAGGAGCACAGATACGCAGTATTTT. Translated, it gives CASSLSGPRSTDTQYF.

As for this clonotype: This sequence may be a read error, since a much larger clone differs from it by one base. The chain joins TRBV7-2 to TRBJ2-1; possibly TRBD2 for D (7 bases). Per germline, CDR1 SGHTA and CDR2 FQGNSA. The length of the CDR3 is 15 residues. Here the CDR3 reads CAGSLRGAGDNEQFF. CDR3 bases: TGTGCCGGCAGCTTACGGGGGGCCGGGGACAATGAGCAGTTCTTC.

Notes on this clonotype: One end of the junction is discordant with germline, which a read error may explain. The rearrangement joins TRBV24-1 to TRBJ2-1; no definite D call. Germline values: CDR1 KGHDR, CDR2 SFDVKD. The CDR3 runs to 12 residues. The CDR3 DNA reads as TGTGCCACCAGTGATTTCTACCATGAGCAGTTCTTC. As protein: CATSDFYHEQFF.

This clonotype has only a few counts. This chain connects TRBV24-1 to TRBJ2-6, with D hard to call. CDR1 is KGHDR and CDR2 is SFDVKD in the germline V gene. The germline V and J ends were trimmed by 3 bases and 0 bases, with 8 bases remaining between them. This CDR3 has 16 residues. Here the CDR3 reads CATSDPKSSGANVLTF. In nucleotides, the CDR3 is TGTGCCACCAGTGATCCGAAGAGCTCTGGGGCCAACGTCCTGACTTTC.

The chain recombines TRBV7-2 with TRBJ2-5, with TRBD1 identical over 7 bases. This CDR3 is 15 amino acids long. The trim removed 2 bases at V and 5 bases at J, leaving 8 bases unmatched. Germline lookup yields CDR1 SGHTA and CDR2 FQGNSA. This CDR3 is CASSLYRQGRETQYF. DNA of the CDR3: TGTGCCAGCAGCTTATACAGACAGGGCAGGGAGACCCAGTACTTC.

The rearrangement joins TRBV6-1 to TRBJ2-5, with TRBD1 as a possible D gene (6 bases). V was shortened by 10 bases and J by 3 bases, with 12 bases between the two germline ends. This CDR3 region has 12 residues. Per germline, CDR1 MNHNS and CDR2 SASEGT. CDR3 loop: CATSGTKETQYF. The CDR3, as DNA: TGTGCCACTTCCGGGACAAAAGAGACCCAGTACTTC.

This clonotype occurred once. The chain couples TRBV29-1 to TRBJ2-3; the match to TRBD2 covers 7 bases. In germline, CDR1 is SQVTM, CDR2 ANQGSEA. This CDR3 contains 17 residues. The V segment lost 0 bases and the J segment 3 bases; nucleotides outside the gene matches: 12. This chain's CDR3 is CSVEDRSGRDYTDTQYF. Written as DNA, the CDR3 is TGCAGCGTTGAAGATCGGAGTGGGAGGGATTATACAGATACGCAGTATTTT.